These 14 T cell receptor beta chains share one sample of origin, sequenced in a study of T cell changes during pregnancy in multiple sclerosis. Data came from immunoSEQ multiplex PCR; TCRdb stores just in-frame clones and leaves some out. The sample has about 24,000 clones; approximately 90% are singletons. Here the sequenced sample was CD4+ T cells from peripheral blood mononuclear cells, taken in the first trimester of pregnancy. These receptors were taken from a female donor in good health, enrolled as a control in a pregnancy study.

The DNA for the CDR3 is TGCGCCAGCAGCCGTCCAAGCGGGAGTTTCCCCTACGAGCAGTACTTC. Protein product: CASSRPSGSFPYEQYF. V and J are TRBV5-1 and TRBJ2-7, with 8 bases lining up with TRBD2. V was clipped by 4 bases and J by 2 bases; unmatched bases: 11. The CDR3 runs to 16 residues. Germline CDR1 and CDR2: SGHRS and YFSETQ.

The chain has TRBV7-6 and TRBJ1-5; D uncertain. Germline assignment: CDR1 SGHVS and CDR2 FNYEAQ. With 5 bases removed from V and 2 bases from J, the gap between germline ends came to 10 bases. The CDR3 is 14 amino acids. The CDR3 nucleotides are TGTGCCAGCAGCCCAGGATCCGGCAATCAGCCCCAGCATTTT. It is translated as CASSPGSGNQPQHF. Drawing the rest from reference TRBV7-6 and TRBJ1-5, the complete variable domain is GAGVSQSPRYKVTKRGQDVALRCDPISGHVSLYWYRQALGQGPEFLTYFNYEAQQDKSGLPNDRFSAERPEGSISTLTIQRTEQRDSAMYRCASSPGSGNQPQHFGDGTRLSIL.

The rearrangement links TRBV10-2 to TRBJ1-2, with 8 bases that match TRBD1. Germline V gene lookup returns CDR1 WSHSY and CDR2 SAAADI. J gave up 4 bases and V 0 bases, and 1 base lay outside the gene matches. CDR3 size: 14 residues. The CDR3 bases are TGCGCCAGCAGTGAGTCGGGGACAGGCTATGGCTACACCTTC. It is translated as CASSESGTGYGYTF.

The gene calls are TRBV9 and TRBJ2-2, with TRBD2 identical over 12 bases. There are 14 residues in the CDR3. V was clipped by 4 bases and J by 6 bases; unmatched bases: 1. The germline V gene encodes CDR1 SGDLS and CDR2 YYNGEE. CDR3 sequence: CASSPSGRAGELFF. In nucleotides, the CDR3 is TGTGCCAGCAGCCCTAGCGGGAGGGCCGGGGAGCTGTTTTTT.

The chain uses TRBV29-1 and TRBJ2-1; TRBD2 matches 10 bases. This CDR3 region has 13 residues. Trimming at V came to 5 bases and at J to 13 bases, leaving 11 bases not matched to a gene. Germline V gene sequence: CDR1 SQVTM, CDR2 ANQGSEA. The CDR3 nucleotides are TGCAGCGTTTATAGCGGGGGGCCCTTGAAACAGTTCTTC. Protein product: CSVYSGGPLKQFF.

The chain couples TRBV30 to TRBJ2-4; D is unresolved. From germline, CDR1 is GTSNPN and CDR2 SVGIG (reference sequence). Trimming removed 2 bases from V and 3 bases from J, with 11 bases in between. The CDR3 contains 14 residues. CDR3: CAWSPNKLKNIQYF. CDR3 sequence (DNA): TGTGCCTGGAGTCCCAATAAACTCAAAAACATTCAGTACTTC.

The chain uses TRBV27 and TRBJ2-1; no reliable D call. The CDR3 runs 14 residues. Trimming shortened V by 6 bases and J by 0 bases, and 9 bases separated the two germline ends. The germline CDR1 and CDR2 sequences are MNHEY and SMNVEV (reference sequence). The CDR3 is CASRKESSYNEQFF. The CDR3 DNA is TGTGCCAGCAGAAAGGAGAGCTCCTACAATGAGCAGTTCTTC.

The chain has TRBV10-2 and TRBJ2-7; TRBD2 matches at 9 bases. Germline trimming cut 8 bases from V and 4 bases from J; bases unmatched to any gene: 6. Looked up from germline, CDR1 is WSHSY and CDR2 is SAAADI. CDR3 length equals 13 residues. The CDR3 DNA follows: TGCGCCAGCGGCCTAGCGGGATCTTACGAGCAGTACTTC. Its translation is CASGLAGSYEQYF.

The chain has TRBV9 and TRBJ2-7; the match to TRBD2 covers 13 bases. After removal of 0 bases from V and 1 base from J, the junction contained 4 bases not matched to a gene. CDR3 length equals 17 residues. The germline gives CDR1 SGDLS, CDR2 YYNGEE. CDR3 amino acids: CASSVGGLAGLSYEQYF. CDR3 sequence (DNA): TGTGCCAGCAGCGTAGGGGGACTAGCGGGACTTTCCTACGAGCAGTACTTC.

The rearrangement links TRBV9 to TRBJ2-1, with 8 bases aligning to TRBD2. J lost 5 bases, V lost 0 bases, and 4 bases had no gene match. This CDR3 region has 15 residues. Germline V gene data show CDR1 as SGDLS and CDR2 as YYNGEE. CDR3 nucleotide sequence: TGTGCCAGCAGCGTAGGACTAGCGAGAGACAATGAGCAGTTCTTC. Protein: CASSVGLARDNEQFF.

The chain couples TRBV18 to TRBJ2-1, with a tentative D call TRBD1 (5 bases). The germline V and J ends were trimmed by 1 base and 10 bases, with 14 bases remaining between them. Germline V gene data show CDR1 as KGHSH and CDR2 as LQKENI. The CDR3 contains 14 residues. The CDR3 protein is CASSPRVSAGEQFF. DNA for the CDR3: TGTGCCAGCTCACCACGTGTGTCAGCAGGGGAGCAGTTCTTC.

The V call is TRBV18, the J call TRBJ1-1; the match to TRBD1 covers 7 bases. The junction had 2 bases not matched to a gene; V was cut back by 3 bases and J by 1 base. Germline V gene data show CDR1 as KGHSH and CDR2 as LQKENI. The CDR3 runs 14 residues. The CDR3 nucleotides read TGTGCCAGCTCACCGACAGGGAGGAACACTGAAGCTTTCTTT. Protein sequence: CASSPTGRNTEAFF.

In its sample, this clone was seen once. The chain employs TRBV9 and TRBJ1-6; TRBD1 is a possible D gene (5 bases). The CDR3 runs to 16 residues. V lost 3 bases and J 6 bases, leaving 16 bases between the germline ends. Germline V CDR1 and CDR2: SGDLS, YYNGEE. The DNA for the CDR3 is TGTGCCAGCAGCGATGGCGCGGGGGGATTTAATTCACCCCTCCACTTT. Encoded protein: CASSDGAGGFNSPLHF.

The J gene is TRBJ2-5, the V gene TRBV27, with D possibly matching TRBD2 (7 bases). With 3 bases removed from V and 5 bases from J, the gap between germline ends came to 16 bases. Germline V gives CDR1 MNHEY, CDR2 SMNVEV (reference sequence). This CDR3 is 15 amino acids long. CDR3 loop: CASSLFRGAAETQYF. CDR3 in DNA: TGTGCCAGCAGTTTGTTCCGGGGGGCCGCTGAGACCCAGTACTTC.